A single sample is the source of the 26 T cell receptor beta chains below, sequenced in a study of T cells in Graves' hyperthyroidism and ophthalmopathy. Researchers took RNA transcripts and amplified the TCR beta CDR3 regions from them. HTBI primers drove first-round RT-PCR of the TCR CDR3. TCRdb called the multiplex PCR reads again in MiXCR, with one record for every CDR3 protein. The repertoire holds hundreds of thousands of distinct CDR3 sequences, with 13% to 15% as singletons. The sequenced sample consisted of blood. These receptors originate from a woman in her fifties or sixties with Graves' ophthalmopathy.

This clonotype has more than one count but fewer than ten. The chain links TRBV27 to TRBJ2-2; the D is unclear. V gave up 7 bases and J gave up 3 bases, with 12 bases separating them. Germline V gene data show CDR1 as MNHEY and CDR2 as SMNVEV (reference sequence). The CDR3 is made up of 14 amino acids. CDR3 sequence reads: CASNLRPDTGELFF. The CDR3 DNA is TGTGCCAGCAACCTGAGGCCCGACACCGGGGAGCTGTTTTTT.

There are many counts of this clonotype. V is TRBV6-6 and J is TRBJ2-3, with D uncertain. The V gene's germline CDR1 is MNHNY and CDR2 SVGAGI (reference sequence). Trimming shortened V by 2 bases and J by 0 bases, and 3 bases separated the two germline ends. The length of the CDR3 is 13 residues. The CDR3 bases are TGTGCCAGCAGTTACGACAGCACAGATACGCAGTATTTT. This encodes CASSYDSTDTQYF.

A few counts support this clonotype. The CDR3, as DNA: TGCAGTGCCACCATGGGGGGACTTAACTACGAGCAGTACTTC. It translates to CSATMGGLNYEQYF. V usage is TRBV20-1 and J usage is TRBJ2-7; D is perhaps TRBD2 (6 bases). CDR1 is DFQATT, CDR2 SNEGSKA, per germline (reference sequence). V was shortened by 6 bases and J by 3 bases, with 18 bases between the two germline ends. The CDR3 is 14 amino acids.

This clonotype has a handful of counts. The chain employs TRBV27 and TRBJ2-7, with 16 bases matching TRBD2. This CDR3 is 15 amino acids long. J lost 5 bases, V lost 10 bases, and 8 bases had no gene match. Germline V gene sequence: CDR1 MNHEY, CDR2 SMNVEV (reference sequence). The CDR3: CATWGLAGGPHEQYF. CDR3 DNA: TGTGCCACCTGGGGACTAGCGGGAGGGCCCCACGAGCAGTACTTC.

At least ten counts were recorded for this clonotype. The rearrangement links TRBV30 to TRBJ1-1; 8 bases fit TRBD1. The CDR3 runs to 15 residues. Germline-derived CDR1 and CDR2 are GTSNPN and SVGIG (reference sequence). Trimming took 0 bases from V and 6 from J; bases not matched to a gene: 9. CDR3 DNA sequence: TGTGCCTGGAGTGTACATATGACAGGGGTATCTGAAGCTTTCTTT. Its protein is CAWSVHMTGVSEAFF.

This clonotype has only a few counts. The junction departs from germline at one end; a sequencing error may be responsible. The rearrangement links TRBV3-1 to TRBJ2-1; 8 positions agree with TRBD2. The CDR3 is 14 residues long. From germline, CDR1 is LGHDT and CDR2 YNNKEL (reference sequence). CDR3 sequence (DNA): TGTGCCAGCAGCCAAGCGGGAGGGGACAATGAGCGGTTCTTC. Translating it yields CASSQAGGDNERFF.

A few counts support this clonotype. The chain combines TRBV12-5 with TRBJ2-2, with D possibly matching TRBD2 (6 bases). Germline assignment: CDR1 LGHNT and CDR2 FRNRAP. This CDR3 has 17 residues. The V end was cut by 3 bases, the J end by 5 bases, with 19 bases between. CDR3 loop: CASGLEGGAGRTGELFF. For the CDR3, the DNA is TGTGCTAGTGGTTTAGAGGGAGGCGCCGGACGTACCGGGGAGCTGTTTTTT.

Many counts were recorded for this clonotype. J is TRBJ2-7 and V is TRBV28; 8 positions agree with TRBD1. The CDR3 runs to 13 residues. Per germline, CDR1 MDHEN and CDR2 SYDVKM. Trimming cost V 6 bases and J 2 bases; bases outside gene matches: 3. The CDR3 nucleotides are TGTGCCAGCAGGGGGACAGGTACCTACGAGCAGTACTTC. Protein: CASRGTGTYEQYF. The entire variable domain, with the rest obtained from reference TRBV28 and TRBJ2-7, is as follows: DVKVTQSSRYLVKRTGEKVFLECVQDMDHENMFWYRQDPGLGLRLIYFSYDVKMKEKGDIPEGYSVSREKKERFSLILESASTNQTSMYLCASRGTGTYEQYFGPGTRLTVT.

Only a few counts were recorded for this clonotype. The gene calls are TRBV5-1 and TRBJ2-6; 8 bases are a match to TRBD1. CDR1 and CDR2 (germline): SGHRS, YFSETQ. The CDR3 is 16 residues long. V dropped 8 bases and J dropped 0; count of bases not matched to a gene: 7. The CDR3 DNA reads TGCGCCAGTTCAGGGCAGGGGGCCTCTGGGGCCAACGTCCTGACTTTC. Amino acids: CASSGQGASGANVLTF.

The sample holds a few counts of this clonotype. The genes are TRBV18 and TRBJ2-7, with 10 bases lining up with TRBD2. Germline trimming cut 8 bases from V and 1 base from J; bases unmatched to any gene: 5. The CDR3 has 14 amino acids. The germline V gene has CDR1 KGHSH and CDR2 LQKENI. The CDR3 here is CASRTSGTSYEQYF. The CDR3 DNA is TGTGCCAGCCGTACTAGCGGGACATCCTACGAGCAGTACTTC.

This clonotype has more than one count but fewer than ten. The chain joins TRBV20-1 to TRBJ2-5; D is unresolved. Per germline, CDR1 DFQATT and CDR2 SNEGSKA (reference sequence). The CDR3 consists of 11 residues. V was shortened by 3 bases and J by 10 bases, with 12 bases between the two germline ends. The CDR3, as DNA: TGCAGTGCTAGTCACGAGAATGTCCAGTACTTC. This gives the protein CSASHENVQYF.

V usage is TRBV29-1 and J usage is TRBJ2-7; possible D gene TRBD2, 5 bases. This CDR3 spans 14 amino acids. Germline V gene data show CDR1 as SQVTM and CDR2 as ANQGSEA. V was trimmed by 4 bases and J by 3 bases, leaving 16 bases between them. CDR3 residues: CSVGVWRTHYEQYF. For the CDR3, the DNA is TGCAGCGTTGGGGTCTGGCGGACTCACTACGAGCAGTACTTC.

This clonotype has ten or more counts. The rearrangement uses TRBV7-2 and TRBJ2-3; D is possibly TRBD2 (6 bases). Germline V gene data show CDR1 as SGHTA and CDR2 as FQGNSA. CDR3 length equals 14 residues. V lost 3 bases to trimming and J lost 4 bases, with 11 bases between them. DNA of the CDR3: TGTGCCAGCAGCTTGACTAGGAACCCAGATACGCAGTATTTT. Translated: CASSLTRNPDTQYF. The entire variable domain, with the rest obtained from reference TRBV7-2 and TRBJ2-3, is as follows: GAGVSQSPSNKVTEKGKDVELRCDPISGHTALYWYRQSLGQGLEFLIYFQGNSAPDKSGLPSDRFSAERTGGSVSTLTIQRTQQEDSAVYLCASSLTRNPDTQYFGPGTRLTVL.

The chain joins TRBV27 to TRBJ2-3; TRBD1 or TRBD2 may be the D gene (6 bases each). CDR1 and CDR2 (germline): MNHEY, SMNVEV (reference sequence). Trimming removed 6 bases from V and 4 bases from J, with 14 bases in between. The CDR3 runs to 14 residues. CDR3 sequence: CASSRGRGADTQYF. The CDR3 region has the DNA TGTGCCAGCAGCCGGGGGCGAGGGGCAGATACGCAGTATTTT.

The CDR3 here is CASSEQARNTIYF. Written as DNA, the CDR3 is TGTGCCAGCAGTGAGCAAGCTCGAAACACCATATATTTT. The genes are TRBV6-1 and TRBJ1-3; no firm D call. Trimming pared 3 bases from V and 5 bases from J, leaving 8 bases between. The CDR3 covers 13 residues. CDR1 and CDR2 from the germline V gene are MNHNS and SASEGT.

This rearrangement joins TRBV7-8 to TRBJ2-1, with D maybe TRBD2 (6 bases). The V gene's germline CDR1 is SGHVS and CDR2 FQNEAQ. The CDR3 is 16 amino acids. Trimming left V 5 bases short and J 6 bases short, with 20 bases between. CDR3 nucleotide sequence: TGTGCCAGCAGCCCCGACTCGCGGGGAACGGGCAATGAGCAGTTCTTC. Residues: CASSPDSRGTGNEQFF.

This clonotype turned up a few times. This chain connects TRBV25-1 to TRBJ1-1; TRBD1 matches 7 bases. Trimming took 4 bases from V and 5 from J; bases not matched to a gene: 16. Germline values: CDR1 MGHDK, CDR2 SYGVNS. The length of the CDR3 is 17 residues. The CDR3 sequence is CASSGSRQGGWRTEAFF. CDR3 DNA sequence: TGTGCCAGCAGTGGATCCCGACAGGGAGGATGGAGAACTGAAGCTTTCTTT.

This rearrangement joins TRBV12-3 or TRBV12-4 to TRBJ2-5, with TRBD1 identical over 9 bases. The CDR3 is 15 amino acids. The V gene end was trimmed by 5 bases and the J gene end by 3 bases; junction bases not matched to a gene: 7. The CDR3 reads CASSHPRTGEETQYF. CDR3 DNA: TGTGCCAGCAGTCATCCAAGGACAGGGGAAGAGACCCAGTACTTC.

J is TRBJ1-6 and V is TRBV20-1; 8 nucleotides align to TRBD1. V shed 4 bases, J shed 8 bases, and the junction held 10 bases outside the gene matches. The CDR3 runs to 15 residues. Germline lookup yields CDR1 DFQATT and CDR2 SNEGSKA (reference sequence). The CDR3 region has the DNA TGCAGTGCTAACGGTTACAGGGGGAGAGATTCACCCCTCCACTTT. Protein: CSANGYRGRDSPLHF.

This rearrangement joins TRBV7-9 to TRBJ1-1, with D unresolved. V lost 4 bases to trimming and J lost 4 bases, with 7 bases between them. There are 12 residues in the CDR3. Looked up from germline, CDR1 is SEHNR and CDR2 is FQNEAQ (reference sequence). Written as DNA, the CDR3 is TGTGCCAGCAGCTCTATCTTCACTGAAGCTTTCTTT. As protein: CASSSIFTEAFF.

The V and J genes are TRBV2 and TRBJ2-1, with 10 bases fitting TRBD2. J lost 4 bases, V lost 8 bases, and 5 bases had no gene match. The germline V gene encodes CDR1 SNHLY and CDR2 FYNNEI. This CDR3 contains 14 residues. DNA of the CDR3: TGTGCCAGCGGGGGACTAGCGTTATACAATGAGCAGTTCTTC. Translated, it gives CASGGLALYNEQFF.

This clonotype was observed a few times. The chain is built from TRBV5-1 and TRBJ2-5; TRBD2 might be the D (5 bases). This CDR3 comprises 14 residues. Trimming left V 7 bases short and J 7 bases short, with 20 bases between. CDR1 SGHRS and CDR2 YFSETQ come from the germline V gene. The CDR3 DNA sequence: TGCGCCAGCCGCCGCCCGACTTCAGAGGGGACCCAGTACTTC. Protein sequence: CASRRPTSEGTQYF.

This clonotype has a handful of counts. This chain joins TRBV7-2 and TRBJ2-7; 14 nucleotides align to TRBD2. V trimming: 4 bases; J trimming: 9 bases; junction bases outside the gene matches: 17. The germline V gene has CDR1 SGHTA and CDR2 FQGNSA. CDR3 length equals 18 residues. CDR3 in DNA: TGTGCCAGCAGCTCGGCGAGACTAGCGGGAGGGGTTCTCTTTGTGCAGTACTTC. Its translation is CASSSARLAGGVLFVQYF. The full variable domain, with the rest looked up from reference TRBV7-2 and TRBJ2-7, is GAGVSQSPSNKVTEKGKDVELRCDPISGHTALYWYRQSLGQGLEFLIYFQGNSAPDKSGLPSDRFSAERTGGSVSTLTIQRTQQEDSAVYLCASSSARLAGGVLFVQYFGPGTRLTVT.

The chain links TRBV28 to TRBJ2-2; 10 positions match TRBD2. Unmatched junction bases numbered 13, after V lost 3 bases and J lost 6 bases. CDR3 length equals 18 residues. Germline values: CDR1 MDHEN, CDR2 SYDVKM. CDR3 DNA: TGTGCCAGCAGTTTTAAATTAGCGGGAGGACGCCGCGCCGGGGAGCTGTTTTTT. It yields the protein CASSFKLAGGRRAGELFF.

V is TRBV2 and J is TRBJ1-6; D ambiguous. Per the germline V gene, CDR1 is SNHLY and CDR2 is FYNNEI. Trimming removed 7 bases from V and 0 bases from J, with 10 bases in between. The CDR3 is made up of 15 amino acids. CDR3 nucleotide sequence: TGTGCCAGCAACCCTCACGGCTCCTATAATTCACCCCTCCACTTT. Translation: CASNPHGSYNSPLHF.

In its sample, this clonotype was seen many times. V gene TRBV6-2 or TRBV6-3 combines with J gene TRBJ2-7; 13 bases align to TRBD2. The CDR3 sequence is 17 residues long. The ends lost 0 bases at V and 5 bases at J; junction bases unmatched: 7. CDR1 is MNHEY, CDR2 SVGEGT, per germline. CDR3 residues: CASSYSSRTSGSHEQYF. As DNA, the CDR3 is TGTGCCAGCAGTTACTCGAGTAGGACTAGCGGGAGCCACGAGCAGTACTTC.